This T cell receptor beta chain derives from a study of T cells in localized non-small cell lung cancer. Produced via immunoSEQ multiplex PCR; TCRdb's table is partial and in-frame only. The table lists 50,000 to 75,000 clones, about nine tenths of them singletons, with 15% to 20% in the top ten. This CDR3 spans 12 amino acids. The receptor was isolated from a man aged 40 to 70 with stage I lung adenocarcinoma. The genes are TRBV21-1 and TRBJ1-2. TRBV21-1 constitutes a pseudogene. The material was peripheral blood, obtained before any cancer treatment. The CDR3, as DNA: TGTGCCCTCTGGCAGGGACCTTATGGCTACACCTTC. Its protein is CALWQGPYGYTF.